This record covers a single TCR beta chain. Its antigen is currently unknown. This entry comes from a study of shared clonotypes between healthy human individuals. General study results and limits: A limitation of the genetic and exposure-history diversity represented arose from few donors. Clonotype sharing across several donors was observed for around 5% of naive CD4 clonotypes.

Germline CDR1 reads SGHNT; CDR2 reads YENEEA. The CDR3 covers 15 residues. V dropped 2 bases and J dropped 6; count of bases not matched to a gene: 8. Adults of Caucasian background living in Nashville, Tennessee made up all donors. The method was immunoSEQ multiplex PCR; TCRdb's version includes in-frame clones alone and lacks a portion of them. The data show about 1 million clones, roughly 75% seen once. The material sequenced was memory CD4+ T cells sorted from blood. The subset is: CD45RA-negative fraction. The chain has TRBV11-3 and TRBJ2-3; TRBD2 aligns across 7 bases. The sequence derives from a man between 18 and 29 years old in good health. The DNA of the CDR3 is TGTGCCAGCAGCTTACGAGGCGGGAGTATGGATACGCAGTATTTT. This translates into CASSLRGGSMDTQYF. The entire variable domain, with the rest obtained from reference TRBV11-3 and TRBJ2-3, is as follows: EAGVVQSPRYKIIEKKQPVAFWCNPISGHNTLYWYLQNLGQGPELLIRYENEEAVDDSQLPKDRFSAERLKGVDSTLKIQPAELGDSAVYLCASSLRGGSMDTQYFGPGTRLTVL.